Listed here are 8 T cell receptor beta chains from one sample, sequenced in a study of early T cells in non-severe SARS-CoV-2 infection. TCRdb ran MiXCR on the 5' RACE reads and lists one entry per CDR3 protein. The sample consists of 90,000 to 120,000 distinct CDR3 sequences, 11% of them appearing once. The sequenced material came from whole blood. These receptors were obtained from an adult who was a healthcare worker with PCR-confirmed SARS-CoV-2 infection or an uninfected control (not recorded which).

Many counts were recorded for this clonotype. The chain has TRBV5-4 and TRBJ2-3; 7 bases line up with TRBD2. The CDR3 contains 16 residues. The V and J ends lost 1 base and 2 bases, in that order; junction bases with no gene match: 7. Per the germline V gene, CDR1 is SGHNT and CDR2 is YYREEE (reference sequence). The CDR3 loop reads CASSLFTGDYTDTQYF. The CDR3 nucleotides read TGTGCCAGCAGCTTGTTTACTGGGGACTACACAGATACGCAGTATTTT. The full variable domain, with the rest looked up from reference TRBV5-4 and TRBJ2-3, is ETGVTQSPTHLIKTRGQQVTLRCSSQSGHNTVSWYQQALGQGPQFIFQYYREEENGRGNFPPRFSGLQFPNYSSELNVNALELDDSALYLCASSLFTGDYTDTQYFGPGTRLTVL.

J is TRBJ2-7 and V is TRBV6-6; D may be TRBD2 (5 bases). In germline, CDR1 is MNHNY, CDR2 SVGAGI (reference sequence). The V end lost 0 bases, the J end lost 4 bases, and 13 bases lay between the germline ends. There are 15 residues in the CDR3. The CDR3 loop is CASSYSIRDPYEQYF. CDR3 coding DNA: TGTGCCAGCAGTTACTCGATTCGGGATCCGTACGAGCAGTACTTC.

The CDR3 bases are TGTGCCAGCAGCCCGGGCGTAAGCTCCTACGAGCAGTACTTC. Translated, it gives CASSPGVSSYEQYF. This rearrangement joins TRBV12-3 or TRBV12-4 to TRBJ2-7; D remains unclear. The length of the CDR3 is 14 residues. Trimming left V 6 bases short and J 0 bases short, with 12 bases between.

This clonotype was counted many times. The chain joins TRBV12-3 or TRBV12-4 to TRBJ2-1; D is uncertain. Between the trimmed V and J ends, which lost 2 bases and 4 bases, there was a span of 15 bases. The CDR3 spans 16 residues. CDR3 sequence: CASSLWQRSAYNEQFF. Here the CDR3 DNA reads TGTGCCAGCAGTTTATGGCAGCGATCGGCGTACAATGAGCAGTTCTTC.

Here the CDR3 DNA reads TGTGCCATCAGTGCTCGGGACAGCTACGAGCAGTACTTC. Translation: CAISARDSYEQYF. The chain has TRBV10-3 and TRBJ2-7; TRBD1 aligns across 7 bases. Germline V gives CDR1 ENHRY, CDR2 SYGVKD. The CDR3 runs to 13 residues. V lost 4 bases to trimming and J lost 3 bases; unmatched junction nucleotides: 3.

J is TRBJ2-7 and V is TRBV15, with no clear D. There are 14 residues in the CDR3. V shed 0 bases and J shed 5 bases, with 11 bases lying between them. The V gene's germline CDR1 is LNHNV and CDR2 YYDKDF (reference sequence). The CDR3 loop reads CATSRDNEVHEQYF. The CDR3 DNA follows: TGTGCCACCAGCAGAGATAATGAGGTCCACGAGCAGTACTTC.

This clonotype has more than one count but fewer than ten. This chain connects TRBV5-6 to TRBJ2-1; 10 nucleotides agree with TRBD2. CDR1 and CDR2 from the germline V gene are SGHDT and YYEEEE. CDR3 size: 12 residues. Losses at the gene ends were 2 bases for V and 12 bases for J; bases not matched to a gene: 2. The CDR3 loop is CASSFRLAGQFF. The CDR3 nucleotides read TGTGCCAGCAGCTTTCGACTAGCGGGGCAGTTCTTC. Using reference TRBV5-6 and TRBJ2-1 for the parts outside the CDR3, the full variable domain is DAGVTQSPTHLIKTRGQQVTLRCSPKSGHDTVSWYQQALGQGPQFIFQYYEEEERQRGNFPDRFSGHQFPNYSSELNVNALLLGDSALYLCASSFRLAGQFFGPGTRLTVL.

This clonotype was recorded many times. The rearrangement links TRBV7-2 to TRBJ2-7, with TRBD2 matching over 9 bases. The CDR3 covers 17 residues. Germline CDR1 and CDR2: SGHTA and FQGNSA. V was clipped by 4 bases and J by 2 bases; unmatched bases: 12. The CDR3 nucleotides read TGTGCCAGCAGCTCGCCCCTAGCGGGACTACTAACCTACGAGCAGTACTTC. This codes for CASSSPLAGLLTYEQYF.